A single sample is the source of the 21 T cell receptor beta chains below, sequenced in a study of T cells in localized non-small cell lung cancer. Only in-frame clones appear in the TCRdb table, and some are missing; sequencing was by immunoSEQ multiplex PCR. Among 1,600 or so clones listed, more than 15% were seen once. The starting material was normal lung tissue next to the tumor, obtained before any cancer treatment. Receptor source: a male donor at least 60 years old with stage III squamous cell lung carcinoma.

This clone appeared a few times. The CDR3: CASSEFGGTTTDTQYF. CDR3 nucleotide sequence: TGTGCCAGCAGTGAGTTCGGGGGGACTACCACAGATACGCAGTATTTT. J is TRBJ2-3 and V is TRBV6-8; TRBD2 matches 7 bases. The CDR3 sequence is 16 residues long. CDR1 is MNHGY, CDR2 SAAAGT, per germline. V lost 5 bases to trimming and J lost 2 bases; unmatched junction nucleotides: 10.

This clone is labeled as medium-sized (0.01 to 0.1%). The chain has TRBV9 and TRBJ2-5; TRBD2 aligns across 15 bases. CDR3 size: 17 residues. Germline loops: CDR1 SGDLS, CDR2 YYNGEE. The V gene end was trimmed by 0 bases and the J gene end by 4 bases; junction bases not matched to a gene: 4. CDR3 in DNA: TGTGCCAGCAGCGTAGACGGGACTAGCGGGGGGCGAGAGACCCAGTACTTC. Translating it yields CASSVDGTSGGRETQYF.

In its sample, this clone is medium-sized. The chain employs TRBV9 and TRBJ1-4; D gene ambiguous. Trimming pared 5 bases from V and 8 bases from J, leaving 13 bases between. The CDR3 has 13 amino acids. The germline gives CDR1 SGDLS, CDR2 YYNGEE. The CDR3 nucleotides read TGTGCCAGCAGGGCGCCGGGCCCCGAAAAACTGTTTTTT. It yields the protein CASRAPGPEKLFF.

V and J are TRBV11-3 and TRBJ2-7, with TRBD2 identical over 11 bases. The length of the CDR3 is 14 residues. V was clipped by 0 bases and J by 6 bases; unmatched bases: 1. Germline values: CDR1 SGHNT, CDR2 YENEEA. The CDR3 sequence is CASSLELAGVEQYF. The DNA of the CDR3 is TGTGCCAGCAGCTTAGAACTAGCGGGGGTCGAGCAGTACTTC.

The chain employs TRBV25-1 and TRBJ2-3; TRBD1 matches 7 bases. V was clipped by 5 bases and J by 6 bases; unmatched bases: 5. CDR1 is MGHDK, CDR2 SYGVNS, per germline. This CDR3 has 13 amino acids. The CDR3 DNA follows: TGTGCCAGCAGTCAGACAGGGCTGGATACGCAGTATTTT. Translating it yields CASSQTGLDTQYF.

The genes are TRBV19 and TRBJ2-5; 9 positions match TRBD2. The germline V gene encodes CDR1 LNHDA and CDR2 SQIVND (reference sequence). The CDR3 covers 17 residues. The V gene end was trimmed by 5 bases and the J gene end by 1 base; junction bases not matched to a gene: 11. In DNA form, the CDR3 reads TGTGCCAGTAGTCGGGCTAGCGGGGCAACCGCCCAAGAGACCCAGTACTTC. Its translation: CASSRASGATAQETQYF. Full variable domain (remainder filled in from reference TRBV19 and TRBJ2-5): DGGITQSPKYLFRKEGQNVTLSCEQNLNHDAMYWYRQDPGQGLRLIYYSQIVNDFQKGDIAEGYSVSREKKESFPLTVTSAQKNPTAFYLCASSRASGATAQETQYFGPGTRLLVL.

This rearrangement joins TRBV6-8 to TRBJ2-3; D remains ambiguous. Germline loops: CDR1 MNHGY, CDR2 SAAAGT. The CDR3 length is 16 residues. The germline V and J ends were trimmed by 2 bases and 2 bases, with 14 bases remaining between them. CDR3 loop: CASSYGSWYPTDTQYF. Written as DNA, the CDR3 is TGTGCCAGCAGTTACGGCTCTTGGTACCCCACAGATACGCAGTATTTT.

V usage is TRBV18 and J usage is TRBJ1-6; unclear D gene. Germline CDR1 reads KGHSH; CDR2 reads LQKENI. V lost 3 bases and J lost 0, with 6 bases in between. The CDR3 is made up of 15 amino acids. The CDR3: CASSPRSSYNSPLHF. Here the CDR3 DNA reads TGTGCCAGCTCACCGAGGAGCTCCTATAATTCACCCCTCCACTTT.

The gene calls are TRBV30 and TRBJ1-2; D not resolved. Trimming cost V 0 bases and J 8 bases, with 13 bases left between them. The CDR3 loop spans 13 amino acids. Germline loops: CDR1 GTSNPN, CDR2 SVGIG (reference sequence). The CDR3 protein is CAWSVGSLSGYTF. Here the CDR3 DNA reads TGTGCCTGGAGTGTGGGATCCCTGAGCGGCTACACCTTC.

This clone was seen only a few times. This chain links TRBV6-8 with TRBJ2-2; D unclear. This CDR3 is built from 13 residues. Germline CDR1 MNHGY, CDR2 SAAAGT. V dropped 0 bases and J dropped 6 bases, with 5 bases sitting between them. The CDR3: CASSYSTSGELFF. CDR3 in DNA: TGTGCCAGCAGTTACTCGACATCCGGGGAGCTGTTTTTT.

This clone has more than one count but fewer than ten. A read error may produce the germline difference seen at one junction end. The V call is TRBV11-3, the J call TRBJ2-3, with 9 bases identical to TRBD2. CDR1 SGHNT and CDR2 YENEEA come from the germline V gene. The CDR3 extends over 16 amino acids. The CDR3 here is CAGSWGSGGSTDTQYF. The DNA of the CDR3 is TGTGCCGGCAGCTGGGGAAGCGGGGGGTCGACAGATACGCAGTATTTT.

The chain employs TRBV11-3 and TRBJ2-2; 12 bases fit TRBD2. V was pared by 6 bases and J by 1 base, with 0 bases of the junction left unmatched. CDR1 and CDR2 (germline): SGHNT, YENEEA. The CDR3 loop spans 15 amino acids. The CDR3 loop reads CASRLAGGNTGELFF. The CDR3 DNA reads TGTGCCAGCAGACTAGCGGGGGGGAACACCGGGGAGCTGTTTTTT.

This chain connects TRBV5-1 to TRBJ2-3; the D gene is possibly TRBD1 (6 bases). Germline CDR1 and CDR2: SGHRS and YFSETQ. The CDR3 has 14 residues. Trimming stripped 5 bases from V and 1 base from J, with 11 bases between. The CDR3: CASSYGQCTDTQYF. The CDR3 DNA reads as TGCGCCAGCAGTTACGGACAGTGCACAGATACGCAGTATTTT.

Of note for this clone: Germline and junction disagree at one end, which may indicate a read error. V and J are TRBV6-8 and TRBJ2-3, with D maybe TRBD2 (5 bases). The V gene's germline CDR1 is MNHGY and CDR2 SAAAGT. The CDR3 runs 15 residues. The CDR3 sequence is CAISGWGADTDTQYF. DNA of the CDR3: TGTGCCATCAGTGGTTGGGGAGCCGACACAGATACGCAGTATTTT.

This clone is large within its sample. This rearrangement joins TRBV12-5 to TRBJ1-1, with TRBD1 matching 7 bases. The CDR3 extends over 16 amino acids. CDR1 LGHNT and CDR2 FRNRAP come from the germline V gene. Trimming cost V 4 bases and J 4 bases; bases outside gene matches: 12. Here the CDR3 reads CASGSSPGTVTTEAFF. The CDR3 region has the DNA TGTGCTAGTGGTTCCTCCCCCGGGACAGTCACCACTGAAGCTTTCTTT.

Sample share makes this clone large (0.1 to 1%). The DNA of the CDR3 is TGTGCCAGCAGTTACTCGATGGTCGCTGAAGCTTTCTTT. This codes for CASSYSMVAEAFF. This chain joins TRBV6-8 and TRBJ1-1; unclear D gene. The CDR3 loop spans 13 amino acids. Per germline, CDR1 MNHGY and CDR2 SAAAGT. Trimming removed 0 bases at V and 6 bases at J, with 8 bases between.

The gene calls are TRBV19 and TRBJ1-1; D might be TRBD1 (6 bases). Between the trimmed V and J ends, which lost 7 bases and 6 bases, there was a span of 15 bases. The CDR3 sequence is 13 residues long. Germline V gene lookup returns CDR1 LNHDA and CDR2 SQIVND (reference sequence). The CDR3 here is CASTQGPRAEAFF. The CDR3 DNA reads as TGTGCCAGTACACAGGGACCTCGGGCTGAAGCTTTCTTT.

By its share, this clone is medium-sized (0.01 to 0.1%). The identical CDR3 is also encoded by other nucleotide sequences in the sample. The rearrangement uses TRBV9 and TRBJ2-1; D may be TRBD1 (6 bases). The CDR3 contains 14 residues. Trimming shortened V by 2 bases and J by 5 bases, and 11 bases separated the two germline ends. CDR1 is SGDLS, CDR2 YYNGEE, per germline. CDR3 protein: CASSVLQGNNEQFF. Written as DNA, the CDR3 is TGTGCCAGCAGCGTCCTACAGGGAAACAATGAGCAGTTCTTC. Combining the CDR3 with reference TRBV9 and TRBJ2-1 gives the whole variable domain DSGVTQTPKHLITATGQRVTLRCSPRSGDLSVYWYQQSLDQGLQFLIQYYNGEERAKGNILERFSAQQFPDLHSELNLSSLELGDSALYFCASSVLQGNNEQFFGPGTRLTVL.

Judged by abundance, this clone is medium-sized. The chain couples TRBV11-3 to TRBJ2-5; 7 nucleotides match TRBD2. Germline CDR1 and CDR2: SGHNT and YENEEA. This CDR3 comprises 17 residues. J lost 0 bases, V lost 0 bases, and 7 bases had no gene match. This CDR3 reads CASSLELAYSYQETQYF. The CDR3 nucleotides are TGTGCCAGCAGCTTAGAACTAGCGTATTCGTACCAAGAGACCCAGTACTTC.

The chain combines TRBV19 with TRBJ2-1, with D perhaps TRBD2 (6 bases). The germline V gene has CDR1 LNHDA and CDR2 SQIVND (reference sequence). The V and J ends lost 3 bases and 2 bases respectively, with 11 bases between them. CDR3 length: 15 residues. The CDR3 DNA sequence: TGTGCCAGTAGTATTGCACTAGCAGCCTACAATGAGCAGTTCTTC. It encodes CASSIALAAYNEQFF.

The chain employs TRBV18 and TRBJ2-7; the D gene could be TRBD1 or TRBD2 (6 bases each). Deletions cut 2 bases from V and 5 bases from J, with 13 bases between. The CDR3 totals 14 residues. Looked up from germline, CDR1 is KGHSH and CDR2 is LQKENI. The chain's CDR3 is CASSPDTGANEQYF. The CDR3 DNA reads TGTGCCAGCTCACCAGATACGGGGGCGAACGAGCAGTACTTC.